This TCR beta chain was retrieved from a study of identical twins (dated by TCRdb to the mid-2010s). As for the study more broadly: To test whether fetal clonotypes persist, this study deep-sequenced TCR alpha and beta repertoires from monozygotic twins, from unrelated adults of various ages, and from cord blood. Replicate twin experiments were performed at different times using different library preparation protocols to rule out contamination.

Every donor in the study was a healthy Caucasian. Three pairs of female monozygotic twins, all aged about 18 to 30 years, made up the twin cohort. Miltenyi CD45RO+ enrichment and human naive T-cell isolation kits were used to isolate memory (CD45RO+) and naive T cells from PBMC. Receptors were amplified or captured by 5' RACE. TCRdb lists the instrument as Illumina HiSeq 2000. A universal primer binding site was added through template switching, and the final cDNA carried a unique molecular identifier so that TCR cDNA molecules could be counted accurately. First-strand cDNA for TCR alpha and beta chains was synthesized from specific primers in the conserved constant-segment region. Each cDNA library was double barcoded, with a SMART-Mk sample barcode plus Illumina barcodes, to control for contamination. TruSeq adapter sequences, together with Illumina sample barcodes, were added in two successive PCR steps. Sequencing of the TCR alpha and beta cDNA libraries was done on the Illumina HiSeq platform using custom primers. Under the source paper's analysis protocol: MiGEC processed the raw reads to extract unique molecular identifiers, while MiXCR was used to determine the CDR3 positions. For each individual, recombination models were inferred using an EM algorithm with the repgenHMM and IGoR tools. The tcR package in R was used for shared clonotype analysis, with sharing normalized by the product of cloneset sizes. To study raw recombination free of thymic and clonal selection effects, out-of-frame nonproductive sequences were analyzed. The public reads were run again by TCRdb, first through fastp at Q25 and then through MiXCR, and only productive beta chains were kept. Each entry is one CDR3 protein sequence, shown with its most common DNA and genes. The V and J calls, along with clone size, are taken from TCRdb and not from the paper's own processing. Across this sample there are 250,000 or so distinct CDR3 sequences, with roughly 7% seen only once. 3% to 4.5% of the sample comes from the top ten.

This clonotype was recorded many times. Its antigen remains unidentified. Nothing much larger sits one base from this clone, and base qualities are not available. For this chain, trimming is 2 bases at the V end and 10 bases at the J end, and the number of junction bases without a gene match is 4. According to the germline V gene, CDR1 reads SGHTA and CDR2 reads FQGTGA. Including cysteine and phenylalanine, the CDR3 has 14 amino acids. Only the CDR3 part of the read is kept: 42 bases, read in frame from the first base. Points the paper makes about the study in general: In monozygotic twins, out-of-frame TCR alpha sharing was systematically underestimated by recombination models, although the models agreed with sharing between unrelated individuals. Compared with coincidental sharing between unrelated individuals, out-of-frame TCR alpha sequences shared between twins had an excess of sequences with low generation probability. Fewer insertions were carried by abundant cord blood beta clonotypes; a weaker similar trend was observed in young adult naive repertoires, while no such trend was observed in memory repertoires. Because the same donors could not be followed over many years, the conclusions depended on cross-sectional statistical analysis. The excess sharing between twins in beta out-of-frame sequences was weaker because fewer shared sequences reduced the signal-to-noise ratio. Zero-insertion analyses could be partly confounded by invariant T cells such as MAIT and iNKT, though diverse VJ usage argued against such confounding for most clonotypes.

These data also featured in a second study, about yellow fever vaccine responses in identical twins. According to the second study: The authors reported that the T cell response to vaccination in identical twins appeared partly convergent and partly personalized. The study precisely tracked vaccine-responding T cell clones in identical twins.

The chain joins TRBV7-3 to TRBJ2-2; a stretch of 10 junction bases matches TRBD1. This sequence was found in a woman aged 18-29 years in good health. The sample comprised memory (CD45RO+) T cells sorted from blood. Read against the paper, the sample's cell subset or site label means: CD45RO+ enriched T cells. The CDR3 reads CASSLGTGVEELFF. The DNA reads as follows: TGTGCCAGCAGCTTAGGGACAGGGGTTGAGGAGCTGTTTTTT.